A single TCR beta chain is shown here with its context. The target of this receptor is not known. The sample holds no much larger clone one base away, and base qualities are not on file. This sample is part of a study of blood T cell repertoires in COVID-19 (dated by TCRdb to the early 2020s). With respect to the entire study: Samples from collaborators originated in the United States, Italy and Spain and spanned both the acute and convalescent phases of COVID-19. The samples were drawn from the first 160 participants of the ongoing ImmuneRACE study and from some 1,300 subjects provided by 6 global collaborators. The dataset comprised deeply sampled blood TCRbeta repertoires from subjects exposed to, actively infected with, or recovered from COVID-19. Sample metadata almost always included a de-identified subject ID, COVID-19 status, age in years and sex. The material from the prospective study consisted of cDNA or gDNA derived from T cells, B-cell-depleted T cells, or PBMCs. HLA class I and class II types, where available, came from metadata supplied by the sample provider rather than from assay-based typing. The repertoires were released in a freely available public database meant as a resource for research on the immune response to SARS-CoV-2.

One collaborating source in Seattle enrolled patients during active infection and followed them longitudinally through the course of disease. The collaborating institutions used their own protocols to collect whole blood in K2EDTA tubes. For TCRbeta analysis, collaborator samples were shipped as frozen whole blood, as isolated PBMCs, or as DNA extracted from either sample type. Points the paper makes about the study in general: How much clinical and demographic metadata was included differed by source and by participant, and the metadata was provided uncurated.

TCRbeta CDR3 regions were amplified from genomic DNA by means of the immunoSEQ Assay, a bias-controlled multiplex PCR. The original methods were these. The number of nucleated cells in each sample was estimated by amplification of reference gene primers within the assay. Sequence reads were collapsed and filtered to measure the absolute abundance of every unique TCRbeta CDR3 rearrangement. For each sample, productive Simpson clonality was calculated as the square root of Simpson's diversity index across productive rearrangements. Drawn from immuneACCESS, this table holds only the in-frame rearrangements with V and J called that TCRdb kept. Clones are partly lost; checked studies trace under half to an unresolved V gene and leave the rest unexplained. That table is the source of V, J and clone size, and D and trimming were worked out from the DNA. This sample has 440,000 or so clones in its table, and approximately 89% of those were observed once. The ten most abundant clones make up around 1.5% of the sample.

The CDR3 measures 14 amino acids from cysteine to phenylalanine. The only DNA kept is the CDR3, 42 bases in frame from the first base. Trimming takes 5 bases from V and 3 bases from J, and the germline ends sit 16 bases apart. CDR1 SQVTM and CDR2 ANQGSEA were looked up in the germline V gene. This TCR derives from a woman aged 40 to 50 with COVID-19, enrolled during active disease. What was sequenced was peripheral blood. This receptor chain uses TRBV29-1 and TRBJ1-2; TRBD1 might be the D gene, on 6 matching bases. In nucleotide form, the sequence is TGCAGCGTTTTAGGCGGGGGCCAAGACTATGGCTACACCTTC. Its coded protein is CSVLGGGQDYGYTF. Extended through the reference TRBV29-1 and TRBJ1-2 proteins, this CDR3 yields the full variable domain: SAVISQKPSRDICQRGTSLTIQCQVDSQVTMMFWYRQQPGQSLTLIATANQGSEATYESGFVIDKFPISRPNLTFSTLTVSNMSPEDSSIYLCSVLGGGQDYGYTFGSGTRLTVV.